The 12 T cell receptor beta chains listed next were all sequenced from one sample in a study. TCRdb called the 5' RACE reads again in MiXCR, with one record for every CDR3 protein. The profile shows about 32,000 distinct CDR3 sequences, about 24% of them singletons. The sequencing input was memory CD4+ T cells sorted from blood. The subset denotes: memory CD4+ T cells, CD4+CD45RO+CD25-. These TCRs come from a female donor with breast cancer.

Details on this clonotype: No conserved phenylalanine or tryptophan ends this CDR3, so it is likely a read error. CDR3 in amino acids: CASSSRDNNQPQHL. For the CDR3, the DNA is TGTGCCAGCAGCTCCCGGGACAACAATCAGCCCCAGCATCTT. The chain couples TRBV7-8 to TRBJ1-5, with D possibly being TRBD1 (6 bases). V lost 4 bases, J lost 3 bases, and 10 bases lay in between. The CDR3 consists of 14 residues. CDR1 and CDR2 from the germline V gene are SGHVS and FQNEAQ.

V usage is TRBV2 and J usage is TRBJ1-5; unclear D gene. Trimming removed 3 bases from V and 0 bases from J, with 9 bases in between. The CDR3 totals 15 residues. In germline, CDR1 is SNHLY, CDR2 FYNNEI. For the CDR3, the DNA is TGTGCCAGCAGTGATCGGGCTCATAGCAATCAGCCCCAGCATTTT. This encodes CASSDRAHSNQPQHF.

This clonotype appeared many times. The CDR3 region has the DNA TGTGCCAGCAGCGCCGGAATCCCCCGGGACTATCTCACCGGGGAGCTGTTTTTT. The encoded protein is CASSAGIPRDYLTGELFF. V is TRBV5-6 and J is TRBJ2-2; 7 positions agree with TRBD2. This CDR3 contains 18 residues. V was clipped by 4 bases and J by 4 bases; unmatched bases: 16. Germline lookup yields CDR1 SGHDT and CDR2 YYEEEE.

A word on this clonotype: Being one base from a much bigger clone, this may be a read error. The chain has TRBV5-1 and TRBJ2-7; maybe TRBD1 (6 bases). Trimming shortened V by 4 bases and J by 4 bases, and 12 bases separated the two germline ends. CDR1 is SGHRS, CDR2 YFSETQ, per germline. This CDR3 contains 13 residues. The chain's CDR3 is CASSIQGFYEQYF. CDR3 nucleotide sequence: TGCGCCAGCAGCATACAGGGATTTTACGAGCAGTACTTC.

This clonotype was counted a few times. The chain combines TRBV6-5 with TRBJ2-7, with a possible D match to TRBD1 (5 bases). The germline gives CDR1 MNHEY, CDR2 SVGAGI. Between the trimmed V and J ends, which lost 10 bases and 4 bases, there was a span of 20 bases. The CDR3 loop spans 14 amino acids. The CDR3 DNA follows: TGTGCCACCTCACCCACTCGGACACCATACGAGCAGTACTTC. Amino acids: CATSPTRTPYEQYF.

The chain is built from TRBV14 and TRBJ2-5; the D gene is possibly TRBD2 (6 bases). V was clipped by 2 bases and J by 5 bases, with 12 bases between them. The CDR3 spans 14 residues. Looked up from germline, CDR1 is SGHDN and CDR2 is FVKESK. The CDR3 reads CASSQLANSETQYF. CDR3 coding DNA: TGTGCCAGCAGCCAACTAGCGAACTCGGAGACCCAGTACTTC. The whole variable domain, remainder taken from reference TRBV14 and TRBJ2-5, is EAGVTQFPSHSVIEKGQTVTLRCDPISGHDNLYWYRRVMGKEIKFLLHFVKESKQDESGMPNNRFLAERTGGTYSTLKVQPAELEDSGVYFCASSQLANSETQYFGPGTRLLVL.

As for this clonotype: A single base separates this from a much larger clone, so it may be a read error. V is TRBV20-1 and J is TRBJ2-7, with D perhaps matching TRBD1 or TRBD2 (5 bases each). The CDR3 loop spans 15 amino acids. Looked up from germline, CDR1 is DFQATT and CDR2 is SNEGSKA (reference sequence). V lost 0 bases, J lost 0 bases, and 12 bases lay in between. CDR3 sequence reads: CSARDPGTYSYEQYF. CDR3 bases: TGCAGTGCTAGAGACCCGGGGACGTACTCCTACGAGCAGTACTTC.

This clonotype was detected a few times. J is TRBJ2-7 and V is TRBV5-6, with 8 nucleotides matching TRBD2. This CDR3 is 16 amino acids long. Looked up from germline, CDR1 is SGHDT and CDR2 is YYEEEE. Unmatched junction bases numbered 9, after V lost 4 bases and J lost 0 bases. The CDR3 loop is CASSLGLAVGSYEQYF. CDR3 nucleotide sequence: TGTGCCAGCAGCCTAGGACTAGCAGTCGGCTCCTACGAGCAGTACTTC.

This clonotype was seen ten or more times. DNA of the CDR3: TGTGCCAGCAGTTATAGGAGCTCCTATAATTCACCCCTCCACTTT. Protein: CASSYRSSYNSPLHF. The genes are TRBV6-5 and TRBJ1-6; D gene ambiguous. V was pared by 3 bases and J by 0 bases, with 6 bases between. This CDR3 has 15 amino acids. CDR1 and CDR2 (germline): MNHEY, SVGAGI.

V usage is TRBV27 and J usage is TRBJ2-2; no reliable D call. V was pared by 7 bases and J by 3 bases, with 9 bases between. Germline V lookup: CDR1 MNHEY, CDR2 SMNVEV (reference sequence). There are 13 residues in the CDR3. The chain's CDR3 is CASMGFDTGELFF. The CDR3 nucleotides read TGTGCCAGCATGGGCTTTGACACCGGGGAGCTGTTTTTT.

This chain uses TRBV28 with TRBJ2-2; a weak D match, TRBD1 (8 bases). The CDR3 runs 16 residues. Germline V lookup: CDR1 MDHEN, CDR2 SYDVKM. Deletions cut 4 bases from V and 8 bases from J, with 20 bases between. CDR3 loop: CASSSYRGGSNGELFF. The CDR3 bases are TGTGCCAGCAGTTCCTACAGGGGGGGTAGTAATGGGGAGCTGTTTTTT.

This chain connects TRBV27 to TRBJ2-2; D might be TRBD1 (6 bases). Trimming pared 8 bases from V and 3 bases from J, leaving 13 bases between. CDR3 size: 14 residues. Germline loops: CDR1 MNHEY, CDR2 SMNVEV (reference sequence). CDR3 DNA: TGTGCCAGCGCCCTACAGGGTTACACCGGGGAGCTGTTTTTT. Its protein is CASALQGYTGELFF.